Below, one TCR beta chain is given with its context. Its antigen is currently unknown. Assay used: immunoSEQ multiplex PCR; TCRdb lists only in-frame clones, some missing. The data show roughly 720,000 clones, with 90% seen just once and approximately 35% held by the top ten. V gave up 4 bases and J gave up 0 bases, with 23 bases separating them. The CDR3 sequence is 18 residues long. Looked up from germline, CDR1 is SGHNT and CDR2 is YYREEE (reference sequence). These data are taken from a study of shared clonotypes between healthy human individuals. Notes on the study in general: Relative to clonotypes present in all four donors, those not shared had lower generation probabilities. Relative to memory subsets, naive subsets generally showed larger estimated richness.

This sequence joins TRBV5-4 and TRBJ2-7; unclear D gene. The receptor's source is a man between 18 and 29 years old in good health. Some clones in this sample may be carry-over from other donors' samples. The sample consisted of memory CD8+ T cells from PBMCs. The sample's subset: CD45RO+ cells pooled with CCR7-negative TemRA cells. The CDR3 protein is CASSPTPLSYPNSYEQYF. The CDR3 DNA is TGTGCCAGCAGCCCGACACCCCTCTCGTATCCTAACTCCTACGAGCAGTACTTC. The full variable domain, in which reference TRBV5-4 and TRBJ2-7 provide the parts outside the CDR3, is ETGVTQSPTHLIKTRGQQVTLRCSSQSGHNTVSWYQQALGQGPQFIFQYYREEENGRGNFPPRFSGLQFPNYSSELNVNALELDDSALYLCASSPTPLSYPNSYEQYFGPGTRLTVT.